This is a list of T cell receptor beta chains from one sample in a study of T cell repertoires in cytomegalovirus infection. TCRdb called the reads again in MiXCR, with one record for every CDR3 protein. Found here are about 490,000 distinct CDR3 sequences, about 26% of them singletons; the top ten hold over 10%. Material for sequencing was PBMCs. The source of these receptors is a human donor in good health (CMV status not recorded). Some clones in this sample may be carry-over from other donors' samples. Each CDR3 is given with its conserved first and last residue. A D gene is named only where the DNA matches it firmly. Rows may omit the clone size; those that give it use once, few, many or a size class.

DNA: TGTGCCAGCAGGCTAACGGGAGCCCGGGGCACCGGGGAGCTGTTTTTT
CDR3: CASRLTGARGTGELFF
size: -
J: TRBJ2-2
V: TRBV6-1
D: -

DNA: TGTGCCAGCAGCACCCCCAGGGGTGGCGGAAACACCATATATTTT
CDR3: CASSTPRGGGNTIYF
size: -
J: TRBJ1-3
V: TRBV7-9
D: -

DNA: TGCAGTGCTGCAGGGCGAGACTACGAGCAGTACTTC
CDR3: CSAAGRDYEQYF
size: -
J: TRBJ2-7
V: TRBV20-1
D: -

DNA: TGTGCCAGCAGCTTAGGACTAGCGGACTACGAGCAGTACTTC
CDR3: CASSLGLADYEQYF
size: many
J: TRBJ2-7
V: TRBV7-9
D: TRBD2

DNA: TGTGCCAGCAGCTTAGCGATCGGGGCGGCGGACCTAGCCATATATTTT
CDR3: CASSLAIGAADLAIYF
size: -
J: TRBJ1-3
V: TRBV7-6
D: -

DNA: TGTGCCAGCAGTTTAGGCCCGCAGGGGCAGTTCTTC
CDR3: CASSLGPQGQFF
size: -
J: TRBJ2-1
V: TRBV12-3/TRBV12-4
D: -

DNA: TGTGCCAGCAGCCCCAGATGGACGGGAGATACGCAGTATTTT
CDR3: CASSPRWTGDTQYF
size: -
J: TRBJ2-3
V: TRBV6-2/TRBV6-3
D: -

DNA: TGTGCCACCAGATTACCCAATCAGCCCCAGCATTTT
CDR3: CATRLPNQPQHF
size: few
J: TRBJ1-5
V: TRBV24-1
D: -

DNA: TGTGCCATCAGCACGGGGACTAGCGGATACAATGAGCAGTTCTTC
CDR3: CAISTGTSGYNEQFF
size: -
J: TRBJ2-1
V: TRBV10-3
D: TRBD2

DNA: TGTGCCAGTAGTTACAGGGTGAGCACAGATACGCAGTATTTT
CDR3: CASSYRVSTDTQYF
size: -
J: TRBJ2-3
V: TRBV19
D: -

DNA: TGTGCCAGCAGCCAGGGGGGAAATAATTCACCCCTCCACTTT
CDR3: CASSQGGNNSPLHF
size: few
J: TRBJ1-6
V: TRBV12-3/TRBV12-4
D: TRBD1

DNA: TGTGCCAGCAGTGTTGACGGGACAGGGTTGGGGGAGACCCAGTACTTC
CDR3: CASSVDGTGLGETQYF
size: -
J: TRBJ2-5
V: TRBV28
D: TRBD1

DNA: TGTGCCACCAGCTTTCGGGGCTCGGTAGAGACCCAGTACTTC
CDR3: CATSFRGSVETQYF
size: -
J: TRBJ2-5
V: TRBV15
D: -

DNA: TGTGCCAGCAGCTCCCCACTCAGGGGCAGATCACCCCTCCACTTT
CDR3: CASSSPLRGRSPLHF
size: few
J: TRBJ1-6
V: TRBV5-6
D: -

DNA: TGTGCCAGTAGTAACAAAGGCGGAGACCCGGGGTCACCCCTCCACTTT
CDR3: CASSNKGGDPGSPLHF
size: few
J: TRBJ1-6
V: TRBV19
D: -

DNA: TGTGCCAGCAGCTCTAACCGGGACAGAACTTACAATGAGCAGTTCTTC
CDR3: CASSSNRDRTYNEQFF
size: few
J: TRBJ2-1
V: TRBV11-1
D: TRBD1

DNA: TGTGCCAGCGCCCCCGGGACCTACTACGAGCAGTACTTC
CDR3: CASAPGTYYEQYF
size: -
J: TRBJ2-7
V: TRBV6-2/TRBV6-3
D: -

DNA: TGTGCCAGCAGAGGGGGGGTAGATACGCAGTATTTT
CDR3: CASRGGVDTQYF
size: few
J: TRBJ2-3
V: TRBV28
D: -

DNA: TGTGCCAGCAGATCGGGACGAATGGGCCCAGATACGCAGTATTTT
CDR3: CASRSGRMGPDTQYF
size: -
J: TRBJ2-3
V: TRBV6-1
D: -

DNA: TGTGCCAGCAGTTACAGTTTCCGTGAGCCCCAGCATTTT
CDR3: CASSYSFREPQHF
size: few
J: TRBJ1-5
V: TRBV6-1
D: -

DNA: TGTGCCAGTAGCTTCCCGGGGTGGAACACTGAAGCTTTCTTT
CDR3: CASSFPGWNTEAFF
size: -
J: TRBJ1-1
V: TRBV19
D: -

DNA: TGTGCCAGCAGCTCCCCCCCTAGCGGGAGGGCCGAAGATACGCAGTATTTT
CDR3: CASSSPPSGRAEDTQYF
size: many
J: TRBJ2-3
V: TRBV7-8
D: TRBD2

DNA: TGTGCCAGCAGTGTCGCGACAGGGGTTAATGAAAAACTGTTTTTT
CDR3: CASSVATGVNEKLFF
size: few
J: TRBJ1-4
V: TRBV2
D: TRBD1

DNA: TGTGCCAGCAGCTTAGTCGGGGGGGACAATGAGCAGTTCTTC
CDR3: CASSLVGGDNEQFF
size: many
J: TRBJ2-1
V: TRBV7-6
D: TRBD2

DNA: TGTGCCAGCAGCTTTGGTCTGGGACAGCCGAACACTGAAGCTTTCTTT
CDR3: CASSFGLGQPNTEAFF
size: many
J: TRBJ1-1
V: TRBV7-8
D: TRBD1

DNA: TGTGCCAGCAGTTCGAGACGAAACGACAGACGAGGTGAGCAGTTCTTC
CDR3: CASSSRRNDRRGEQFF
size: -
J: TRBJ2-1
V: TRBV28
D: -

DNA: TGTGCCAGCAGCTTAAACCCGGGGCCTGCGGCCTACAATGAGCAGTTCTTC
CDR3: CASSLNPGPAAYNEQFF
size: many
J: TRBJ2-1
V: TRBV7-3
D: -

DNA: TGTGCCAGCAGCCCCCTAGGAGGACCTTACAATGAGCAGTTCTTC
CDR3: CASSPLGGPYNEQFF
size: -
J: TRBJ2-1
V: TRBV9
D: -

DNA: TGTGCCAGCAGTTTACCCCAGGGGAATCACGAGCAGTACTTC
CDR3: CASSLPQGNHEQYF
size: -
J: TRBJ2-7
V: TRBV12-3/TRBV12-4
D: -

DNA: TGTGCCAGCAGTTACACCCGCTATGGCTACACCTTC
CDR3: CASSYTRYGYTF
size: few
J: TRBJ1-2
V: TRBV12-3/TRBV12-4
D: -

DNA: TGTGCCAGCAGTGCCGGGACAGGGGGCTCCGGTCAGCCCCAGCATTTT
CDR3: CASSAGTGGSGQPQHF
size: -
J: TRBJ1-5
V: TRBV6-1
D: TRBD1

DNA: TGTGCCAGCAGTCCCGGGATAAGGGAAGAAAAACTGTTTTTT
CDR3: CASSPGIREEKLFF
size: few
J: TRBJ1-4
V: TRBV12-3/TRBV12-4
D: -

DNA: TGTGCCAGCAGCGTAGGGCCGACTGAAGCTTTCTTT
CDR3: CASSVGPTEAFF
size: many
J: TRBJ1-1
V: TRBV7-2
D: -

DNA: TGCGCCAGCAGCTCGGGGAACGCGGGGGCCTACAATGAGCAGTTCTTC
CDR3: CASSSGNAGAYNEQFF
size: few
J: TRBJ2-1
V: TRBV5-1
D: TRBD2

DNA: TGTGCCAGCAGCTACAGGGGGCGGATGGACACTGAAGCTTTCTTT
CDR3: CASSYRGRMDTEAFF
size: many
J: TRBJ1-1
V: TRBV7-2
D: TRBD1

DNA: TGTGCCAGCAGTCGCCCGGGCGACACTGAAGCTTTCTTT
CDR3: CASSRPGDTEAFF
size: -
J: TRBJ1-1
V: TRBV27
D: -

DNA: TGCAGCGTTGCCCCCAGTAACTATGGCTACACCTTC
CDR3: CSVAPSNYGYTF
size: few
J: TRBJ1-2
V: TRBV29-1
D: -

DNA: TGTGCCACCAGTGATTTTGCCGGGTACAATGAGCAGTTCTTC
CDR3: CATSDFAGYNEQFF
size: few
J: TRBJ2-1
V: TRBV24-1
D: -

DNA: TGTGCCAGCAGCTTAATAGGGTATCAGAATGAAAAACTGTTTTTT
CDR3: CASSLIGYQNEKLFF
size: many
J: TRBJ1-4
V: TRBV7-8
D: -

DNA: TGTGCCACCAGTGATTGGGCAGGGGATTCCTACAATGAGCAGTTCTTC
CDR3: CATSDWAGDSYNEQFF
size: -
J: TRBJ2-1
V: TRBV24-1
D: -

DNA: TGTGCCAGCTCACTCCAGGGGGCCGCGTTGGGGACTGAAGCTTTCTTT
CDR3: CASSLQGAALGTEAFF
size: few
J: TRBJ1-1
V: TRBV18
D: TRBD1

DNA: TGTGCCAGCAGCCCGAGGCCAGGGGATGAAAAACTGTTTTTT
CDR3: CASSPRPGDEKLFF
size: many
J: TRBJ1-4
V: TRBV11-2
D: -

DNA: TGTGCCAGTAGTATAGATCAGGGAGCGGGAGTGGGAGATACGCAGTATTTT
CDR3: CASSIDQGAGVGDTQYF
size: -
J: TRBJ2-3
V: TRBV19
D: TRBD2

DNA: TGTGCCAGCAGTTCGACGGGACAGGGGGGATACCAAGAGACCCAGTACTTC
CDR3: CASSSTGQGGYQETQYF
size: -
J: TRBJ2-5
V: TRBV27
D: TRBD1

DNA: TGTGCCAGCAGCTACGGACAGTTCCTGAACACTGAAGCTTTCTTT
CDR3: CASSYGQFLNTEAFF
size: many
J: TRBJ1-1
V: TRBV7-2
D: -

DNA: TGTGCCAGCAGCTTAGCCCCTATTCTCAACTCCTACAATGAGCAGTTCTTC
CDR3: CASSLAPILNSYNEQFF
size: many
J: TRBJ2-1
V: TRBV7-8
D: -

DNA: TGTGCCAGCAGCTTATTCCCTAAAGGCGGGACCCCACTTATGTTCTTC
CDR3: CASSLFPKGGTPLMFF
size: -
J: TRBJ2-1
V: TRBV7-6
D: -

DNA: TGTGCCAGCAAGGAGAGAAGCACAGATACGCAGTATTTT
CDR3: CASKERSTDTQYF
size: few
J: TRBJ2-3
V: TRBV11-2
D: -